Listed here are 20 T cell receptor beta chains from one sample, sequenced in a study of radiotherapy plus CTLA-4 blockade in lung cancer. Sequencing was performed with immunoSEQ multiplex PCR; in TCRdb, only in-frame clones are kept and a portion is missing. The data contain 60,000 to 70,000 clones, around 80% of them singletons. Sequences were derived from peripheral blood, sampled from a patient treated with radiotherapy plus ipilimumab. These receptors were collected from a human donor with non-small cell lung cancer who had a complete response to radiotherapy plus ipilimumab.

The V gene is TRBV7-9, the J gene TRBJ2-3; 8 bases are a match to TRBD2. After removal of 4 bases from V and 4 bases from J, the junction contained 13 bases not matched to a gene. The CDR3 is made up of 17 amino acids. Germline CDR1 and CDR2: SEHNR and FQNEAQ (reference sequence). The CDR3 protein is CASSSGLASPGADTQYF. Written as DNA, the CDR3 is TGTGCCAGCAGCTCAGGACTAGCTTCCCCTGGGGCAGATACGCAGTATTTT.

This chain links TRBV9 with TRBJ2-3; tentatively, D is TRBD1 or TRBD2 (6 bases each). Germline CDR1 is SGDLS and CDR2 is YYNGEE. The length of the CDR3 is 15 residues. V lost 0 bases and J 4 bases, leaving 12 bases between the germline ends. The CDR3 protein is CASSVEGGSSDTQYF. The CDR3, as DNA: TGTGCCAGCAGCGTAGAAGGGGGGAGTTCAGATACGCAGTATTTT.

The rearrangement links TRBV5-6 to TRBJ2-2; the D call may be TRBD1 or TRBD2 (5 bases each). CDR1 is SGHDT, CDR2 YYEEEE, per germline. V was shortened by 0 bases and J by 0 bases, with 9 bases between the two germline ends. This CDR3 has 16 amino acids. CDR3 in DNA: TGTGCCAGCAGCTTGGGTTTGGGGGCGAACACCGGGGAGCTGTTTTTT. Translated, it gives CASSLGLGANTGELFF.

The chain recombines TRBV30 with TRBJ1-5; D is uncertain. With 2 bases removed from V and 1 base from J, the gap between germline ends came to 6 bases. Germline V gene sequence: CDR1 GTSNPN, CDR2 SVGIG (reference sequence). This CDR3 is 13 amino acids long. As DNA, the CDR3 is TGTGCCTGGAGTAGGAGGAGCAATCAGCCCCAGCATTTT. This translates into CAWSRRSNQPQHF. Full variable domain (rest looked up from reference TRBV30 and TRBJ1-5): SQTIHQWPATLVQPVGSPLSLECTVEGTSNPNLYWYRQAAGRGLQLLFYSVGIGQISSEVPQNLSASRPQDRQFILSSKKLLLSDSGFYLCAWSRRSNQPQHFGDGTRLSIL.

The chain has TRBV11-3 and TRBJ2-5; D may correspond to TRBD1 or TRBD2 (5 bases each). This CDR3 has 13 residues. The ends were cut back, 1 base at V and 9 bases at J, with 12 bases in the middle. CDR1 and CDR2 (germline): SGHNT, YENEEA. As DNA, the CDR3 is TGTGCCAGCAGCTTAGTTGGGGCGAGGGCCCAGTACTTC. Protein sequence: CASSLVGARAQYF. The variable domain in full, with the rest retrieved from reference TRBV11-3 and TRBJ2-5, is EAGVVQSPRYKIIEKKQPVAFWCNPISGHNTLYWYLQNLGQGPELLIRYENEEAVDDSQLPKDRFSAERLKGVDSTLKIQPAELGDSAVYLCASSLVGARAQYFGPGTRLLVL.

The gene calls are TRBV6-5 and TRBJ1-1; TRBD1 matches at 9 bases. The V gene's germline CDR1 is MNHEY and CDR2 SVGAGI. CDR3 length: 16 amino acids. Trimming took 0 bases from V and 5 from J; bases not matched to a gene: 7. The CDR3 region has the DNA TGTGCCAGCAGTTACTCGACTGGACAGGGGCTTACTGAAGCTTTCTTT. Translation gives CASSYSTGQGLTEAFF.

The gene calls are TRBV28 and TRBJ2-2, with D perhaps matching TRBD1 (6 bases). This CDR3 comprises 15 residues. V was shortened by 4 bases and J by 5 bases, with 14 bases between the two germline ends. Germline CDR1 reads MDHEN; CDR2 reads SYDVKM. The CDR3 DNA follows: TGTGCCAGCAGTTCAGGGGAAAGGAATACCGGGGAGCTGTTTTTT. It codes for CASSSGERNTGELFF.

The rearrangement uses TRBV10-2 and TRBJ2-3; TRBD2 aligns across 12 bases. The ends lost 3 bases at V and 8 bases at J; junction bases unmatched: 6. CDR1 WSHSY and CDR2 SAAADI come from the germline V gene. The CDR3 runs to 15 residues. CDR3 in amino acids: CASSDPTSGGVTQYF. The CDR3 nucleotides are TGCGCCAGCAGTGATCCGACTAGCGGGGGTGTTACGCAGTATTTT.

V and J are TRBV5-1 and TRBJ2-5; TRBD2 is a possible D gene (6 bases). This CDR3 has 13 amino acids. Germline lookup yields CDR1 SGHRS and CDR2 YFSETQ. The V end lost 2 bases, the J end lost 5 bases, and 10 bases lay between the germline ends. The CDR3 DNA reads TGCGCCAGCAGCTTCGGAGGGCTGGAGACCCAGTACTTC. Translated, it gives CASSFGGLETQYF. Combining the CDR3 with reference TRBV5-1 and TRBJ2-5 gives the whole variable domain KAGVTQTPRYLIKTRGQQVTLSCSPISGHRSVSWYQQTPGQGLQFLFEYFSETQRNKGNFPGRFSGRQFSNSRSEMNVSTLELGDSALYLCASSFGGLETQYFGPGTRLLVL.

This chain joins TRBV19 and TRBJ2-1; D remains ambiguous. V was pared by 5 bases and J by 8 bases, with 13 bases between. The CDR3 totals 13 residues. CDR1 and CDR2 from the germline V gene are LNHDA and SQIVND (reference sequence). The CDR3 region is CASSRTLLDEQFF. CDR3 coding DNA: TGTGCCAGTAGTCGAACGCTCCTGGATGAGCAGTTCTTC. Full variable domain (remainder filled in from reference TRBV19 and TRBJ2-1): DGGITQSPKYLFRKEGQNVTLSCEQNLNHDAMYWYRQDPGQGLRLIYYSQIVNDFQKGDIAEGYSVSREKKESFPLTVTSAQKNPTAFYLCASSRTLLDEQFFGPGTRLTVL.

The rearrangement links TRBV7-8 to TRBJ2-1, with 9 bases aligning to TRBD1. Losses at the gene ends were 4 bases for V and 8 bases for J; bases not matched to a gene: 3. The CDR3 sequence is 13 residues long. Germline-derived CDR1 and CDR2 are SGHVS and FQNEAQ. This chain's CDR3 is CASSSTGGDEQFF. The CDR3 nucleotides are TGTGCCAGCAGCTCCACAGGGGGCGATGAGCAGTTCTTC.

V gene TRBV2 combines with J gene TRBJ1-4, with TRBD1 identical over 8 bases. CDR3 length equals 14 residues. The junction had 9 bases not matched to a gene; V was cut back by 7 bases and J by 8 bases. From germline, CDR1 is SNHLY and CDR2 FYNNEI. CDR3 DNA: TGTGCCAGCATCACCGGGACAGGAGACGAAAAACTGTTTTTT. This sequence encodes CASITGTGDEKLFF.

The chain joins TRBV7-8 to TRBJ2-1, with a possible D match to TRBD2 (6 bases). This CDR3 region has 16 residues. Germline CDR1 is SGHVS and CDR2 is FQNEAQ. V lost 5 bases to trimming and J lost 4 bases, with 18 bases between them. In DNA, the CDR3 is TGTGCCAGCAGCCCCCTCTTCGGAGGGGAATACAATGAGCAGTTCTTC. It encodes CASSPLFGGEYNEQFF.

The chain recombines TRBV7-2 with TRBJ2-2; D gene ambiguous. The CDR3 is 15 residues long. Trimming cost V 0 bases and J 1 base, with 6 bases left between them. Per the germline V gene, CDR1 is SGHTA and CDR2 is FQGNSA. The CDR3 DNA reads as TGTGCCAGCAGCTTAGCGCGAGGGAACACCGGGGAGCTGTTTTTT. Translated: CASSLARGNTGELFF.

The chain combines TRBV5-1 with TRBJ1-2; 9 positions agree with TRBD1. The CDR3 is 16 amino acids. CDR1 is SGHRS, CDR2 YFSETQ, per germline. V lost 4 bases, J lost 1 base, and 8 bases stayed unmatched. The CDR3 DNA sequence: TGCGCCAGCAGCCAACCGACAGGGGGTGGTAACTATGGCTACACCTTC. It codes for CASSQPTGGGNYGYTF.

The sample holds one count of this clone. This rearrangement joins TRBV30 to TRBJ2-5; 7 nucleotides align to TRBD1. Germline loops: CDR1 GTSNPN, CDR2 SVGIG (reference sequence). V lost 3 bases to trimming and J lost 1 base; unmatched junction nucleotides: 5. The CDR3 extends over 14 amino acids. In DNA form, the CDR3 reads TGTGCCTGGAGCCCCGACAGGGTCCAAGAGACCCAGTACTTC. Its protein product is CAWSPDRVQETQYF.

V is TRBV10-1 and J is TRBJ2-5, with 7 bases aligning to TRBD1. Germline V gives CDR1 WNHNN, CDR2 SYGVQD (reference sequence). V was clipped by 3 bases and J by 7 bases; unmatched bases: 5. This CDR3 is built from 13 residues. The CDR3 DNA reads as TGCGCCAGCAGTGATATACCAGGGGGGACCCAGTACTTC. Its protein is CASSDIPGGTQYF.

The chain couples TRBV7-9 to TRBJ1-4, with 9 bases fitting TRBD1. Trimming cost V 5 bases and J 5 bases; bases outside gene matches: 9. The CDR3 has 16 residues. The germline gives CDR1 SEHNR, CDR2 FQNEAQ (reference sequence). Written as DNA, the CDR3 is TGTGCCAGCAGCACTAGGGACGGGACAGGGAATGAAAAACTGTTTTTT. This gives the protein CASSTRDGTGNEKLFF.

The rearrangement links TRBV6-1 to TRBJ2-7, with TRBD1 as a possible D gene (5 bases). The CDR3 is made up of 14 amino acids. Germline lookup yields CDR1 MNHNS and CDR2 SASEGT. V was clipped by 7 bases and J by 4 bases, with 17 bases between them. CDR3 coding DNA: TGTGCCAGCATTCCCCAGGGTGTTTTGTACGAGCAGTACTTC. Encoded protein: CASIPQGVLYEQYF.

The chain is built from TRBV6-5 and TRBJ2-5; TRBD2 matches at 8 bases. J lost 1 base, V lost 8 bases, and 6 bases had no gene match. This CDR3 comprises 14 residues. CDR1 is MNHEY and CDR2 is SVGAGI in the germline V gene. The DNA of the CDR3 is TGTGCCAGCGGCGCGGGAGGCTTCCAAGAGACCCAGTACTTC. Amino acids: CASGAGGFQETQYF.